Each of the 13 T cell receptor beta chains below was sequenced from the same sample in a study of blood T cells in healthy people across ages. Through a sample-barcoded 5' primer and a J-beta primer mix, a second PCR was run for roughly 6 to 11 cycles. TCRdb fed the 5' RACE reads into MiXCR, producing one record per CDR3 protein. The sample holds about 650,000 distinct CDR3 sequences, about 30% seen once. The specimen sequenced was blood. The receptors were gathered from a woman older than 75 in good health.

Worth noting for this clonotype: One base away lies a much larger clone, so this may be a sequencing read error. The J gene is TRBJ1-4, the V gene TRBV11-2; D gene unclear. The V end was cut by 5 bases, the J end by 0 bases, with 10 bases between. The CDR3 runs 15 residues. Germline CDR1 reads SGHAT; CDR2 reads FQNNGV. Here the CDR3 reads CASSPHRATNEKLFF. In DNA, the CDR3 is TGTGCCAGCAGCCCTCACAGAGCAACTAATGAAAAACTGTTTTTT.

On this clonotype: Because it lacks the conserved phenylalanine or tryptophan at the end, this CDR3 is likely a read error. The chain uses TRBV2 and TRBJ1-5, with TRBD1 matching over 10 bases. CDR3 length: 16 amino acids. The germline V gene encodes CDR1 SNHLY and CDR2 FYNNEI. V shed 3 bases and J 1 base; nucleotides not matched to a gene: 3. The CDR3 nucleotides are TGTGCCAGCAGTGAGGCGGGACAGGGGAGCAATCAGCCCCAGCATTTG. This encodes CASSEAGQGSNQPQHL.

The CDR3 DNA sequence: TGCAGTGCTAGCCAGCGGGGGGCGCCCTGGGAGCAGTTCTTC. Its protein is CSASQRGAPWEQFF. The chain has TRBV20-1 and TRBJ2-1, with 9 bases lining up with TRBD2. The CDR3 spans 14 residues. Trimming removed 3 bases from V and 10 bases from J; junction bases left unmatched: 10. Germline V gene sequence: CDR1 DFQATT, CDR2 SNEGSKA (reference sequence).

This clonotype appeared a few times. J is TRBJ1-1 and V is TRBV7-3, with 8 bases identical to TRBD1. V gave up 5 bases and J gave up 5 bases; unmatched junction bases: 4. This CDR3 has 13 amino acids. The germline V gene has CDR1 SGHTA and CDR2 FQGTGA. CDR3 in amino acids: CASSQGAKTEAFF. In nucleotides, the CDR3 is TGTGCCAGCAGCCAGGGGGCGAAGACTGAAGCTTTCTTT.

The chain uses TRBV27 and TRBJ1-2; D not resolved. Germline CDR1 and CDR2: MNHEY and SMNVEV (reference sequence). V dropped 3 bases and J dropped 0 bases, with 11 bases sitting between them. The CDR3 extends over 15 amino acids. The CDR3 DNA is TGTGCCAGCAGTTTCGGAGGCCAACCTAACTATGGCTACACCTTC. It yields the protein CASSFGGQPNYGYTF.

This clonotype was picked up many times. The chain recombines TRBV4-3 with TRBJ1-2, with TRBD1 matching 11 bases. The CDR3 covers 15 residues. Germline CDR1 and CDR2: LGHNA and YSLEER. The J segment lost 7 bases and the V segment lost 0 bases, leaving 4 bases of the junction unmatched. The CDR3 DNA follows: TGCGCCAGCAGCCAAGAGGACAGGGGGCAAGGTGGCTACACCTTC. This encodes CASSQEDRGQGGYTF.

This clonotype was detected only a few times. V usage is TRBV5-1 and J usage is TRBJ2-2, with D perhaps assigned TRBD1 or TRBD2 (6 bases each). The V end was cut by 3 bases, the J end by 3 bases, with 12 bases between. CDR1 and CDR2 from the germline V gene are SGHRS and YFSETQ. CDR3 length equals 15 residues. The CDR3 DNA reads TGCGCCAGCAGCTCGACGGGGGCGGACACCGGGGAGCTGTTTTTT. Residues: CASSSTGADTGELFF.

In its sample, this clonotype was seen many times. The chain combines TRBV7-9 with TRBJ2-1, with TRBD2 as a possible D gene (7 bases). CDR3 length: 14 amino acids. Looked up from germline, CDR1 is SEHNR and CDR2 is FQNEAQ (reference sequence). V was cut by 8 bases and J by 8 bases, with 19 bases left in between. The CDR3 reads CASLPKGGFDEQFF. CDR3 nucleotides: TGTGCCAGCCTGCCCAAGGGGGGGTTCGATGAGCAGTTCTTC.

Of note for this clonotype: One end of the junction is discordant with germline, which a read error may explain. The chain employs TRBV14 and TRBJ2-5; D is unclear. Germline lookup yields CDR1 SGHDN and CDR2 FVKESK. The CDR3 is 15 amino acids. The CDR3 coding sequence is TGCGCCGGCAGCCAAGATACAACCCCCGTACGGACCCAGTACTTC. Protein: CAGSQDTTPVRTQYF.

There are many counts of this clonotype. The V and J genes are TRBV5-6 and TRBJ2-3; 7 bases match TRBD1. CDR1 is SGHDT and CDR2 is YYEEEE in the germline V gene. CDR3 length equals 16 residues. The V segment lost 0 bases and the J segment 0 bases; nucleotides outside the gene matches: 4. CDR3: CASSLGTGTSTDTQYF. For the CDR3, the DNA is TGTGCCAGCAGCTTGGGGACAGGTACTAGCACAGATACGCAGTATTTT.

This clonotype showed up many times. The V and J genes are TRBV3-1 and TRBJ1-2; D unclear. V was shortened by 1 base and J by 7 bases, with 13 bases between the two germline ends. CDR1 and CDR2 (germline): LGHDT, YNNKEL (reference sequence). The CDR3 length is 14 residues. The CDR3 DNA reads as TGTGCCAGCAGCCAAGTCGCGGGAATGGGTGGCTACACCTTC. It encodes CASSQVAGMGGYTF.

About this clonotype itself: This may be a read error: a much more frequent sequence differs by one nucleotide. The J gene is TRBJ2-1, the V gene TRBV29-1, with D maybe TRBD2 (6 bases). The CDR3 is 13 residues long. Trimming shortened V by 3 bases and J by 13 bases, and 19 bases separated the two germline ends. The V gene's germline CDR1 is SQVTM and CDR2 ANQGSEA. CDR3 residues: CSVEAGIQETQFF. The CDR3 nucleotides are TGCAGCGTTGAGGCGGGGATCCAAGAGACCCAGTTCTTC.

Comment on this clonotype: Since a much larger clone is just one base distant, this may be a read error. The V call is TRBV29-1, the J call TRBJ2-7; D possibly corresponds to TRBD2 (5 bases). V was clipped by 3 bases and J by 7 bases, with 25 bases between them. Germline V gene data show CDR1 as SQVTM and CDR2 as ANQGSEA. The CDR3 has 16 residues. The CDR3 DNA is TGCAGCGTTGAGTTTCGGAGGCTGATCTCCTACAATGAGCAGTACTTC. Translation: CSVEFRRLISYNEQYF.